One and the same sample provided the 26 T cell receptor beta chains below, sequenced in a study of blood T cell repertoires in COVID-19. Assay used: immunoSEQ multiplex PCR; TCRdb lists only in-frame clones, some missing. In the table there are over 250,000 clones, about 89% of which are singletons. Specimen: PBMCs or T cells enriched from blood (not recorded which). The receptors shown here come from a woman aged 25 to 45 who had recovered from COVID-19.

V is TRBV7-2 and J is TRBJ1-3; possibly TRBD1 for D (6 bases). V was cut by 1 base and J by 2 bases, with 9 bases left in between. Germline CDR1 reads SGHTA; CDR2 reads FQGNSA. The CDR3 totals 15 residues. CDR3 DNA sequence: TGTGCCAGCAGCTTAGTGCCAGGGGCTGGAAACACCATATATTTT. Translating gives CASSLVPGAGNTIYF.

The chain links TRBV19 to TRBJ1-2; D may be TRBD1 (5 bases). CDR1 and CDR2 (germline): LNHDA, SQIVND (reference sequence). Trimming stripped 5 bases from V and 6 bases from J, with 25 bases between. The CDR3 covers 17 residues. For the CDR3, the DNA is TGTGCCAGTAGTGGGGGACTCTCTCTGGGGAGCTTCCATGGCTACACCTTC. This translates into CASSGGLSLGSFHGYTF. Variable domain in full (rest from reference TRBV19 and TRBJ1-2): DGGITQSPKYLFRKEGQNVTLSCEQNLNHDAMYWYRQDPGQGLRLIYYSQIVNDFQKGDIAEGYSVSREKKESFPLTVTSAQKNPTAFYLCASSGGLSLGSFHGYTFGSGTRLTVV.

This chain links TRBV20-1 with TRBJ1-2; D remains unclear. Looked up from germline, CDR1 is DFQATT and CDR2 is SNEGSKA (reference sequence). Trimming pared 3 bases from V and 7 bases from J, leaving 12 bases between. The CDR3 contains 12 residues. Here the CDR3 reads CSASRGNAGYTF. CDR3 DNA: TGCAGTGCTAGTCGAGGGAATGCTGGCTACACCTTC.

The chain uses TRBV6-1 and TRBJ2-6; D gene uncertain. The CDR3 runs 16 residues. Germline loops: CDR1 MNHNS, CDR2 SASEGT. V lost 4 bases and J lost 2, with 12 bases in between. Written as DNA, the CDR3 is TGTGCCAGCAGTGTGTCTACCCACCCTGGGGCCAACGTCCTGACTTTC. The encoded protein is CASSVSTHPGANVLTF.

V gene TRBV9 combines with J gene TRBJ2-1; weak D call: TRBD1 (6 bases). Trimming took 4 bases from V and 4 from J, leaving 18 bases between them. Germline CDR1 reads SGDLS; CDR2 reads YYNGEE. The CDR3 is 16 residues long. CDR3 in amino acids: CASSSQQGTLYNEQFF. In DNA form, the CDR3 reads TGTGCCAGCAGCTCTCAGCAGGGGACCCTTTACAATGAGCAGTTCTTC. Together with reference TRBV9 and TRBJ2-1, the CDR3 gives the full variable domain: DSGVTQTPKHLITATGQRVTLRCSPRSGDLSVYWYQQSLDQGLQFLIQYYNGEERAKGNILERFSAQQFPDLHSELNLSSLELGDSALYFCASSSQQGTLYNEQFFGPGTRLTVL.

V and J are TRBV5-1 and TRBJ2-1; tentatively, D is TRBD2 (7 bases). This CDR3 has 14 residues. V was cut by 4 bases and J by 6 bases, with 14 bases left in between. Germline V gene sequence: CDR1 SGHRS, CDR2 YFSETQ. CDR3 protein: CASSGGAGGNEQFF. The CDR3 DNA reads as TGCGCCAGCAGCGGGGGGGCAGGAGGCAATGAGCAGTTCTTC.

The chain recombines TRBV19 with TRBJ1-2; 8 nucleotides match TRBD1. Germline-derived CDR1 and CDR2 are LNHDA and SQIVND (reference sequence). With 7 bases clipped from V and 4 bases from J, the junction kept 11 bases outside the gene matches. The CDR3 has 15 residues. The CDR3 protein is CASTLGQGHFYGYTF. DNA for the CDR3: TGTGCCAGTACCCTCGGACAGGGACATTTCTATGGCTACACCTTC.

The CDR3 DNA reads TGTGCCAGCAGTGAGGGGGGGGGAGTTAGTGGCTACACCTTC. Translated, it gives CASSEGGGVSGYTF. The chain has TRBV6-1 and TRBJ1-2; tentative D call: TRBD1 (5 bases). The V end lost 3 bases, the J end lost 7 bases, and 15 bases lay between the germline ends. Germline assignment: CDR1 MNHNS and CDR2 SASEGT. The CDR3 is 14 amino acids.

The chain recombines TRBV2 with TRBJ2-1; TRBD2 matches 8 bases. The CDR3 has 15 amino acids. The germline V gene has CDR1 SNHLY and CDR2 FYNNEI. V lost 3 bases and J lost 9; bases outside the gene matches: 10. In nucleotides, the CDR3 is TGTGCCAGCAGTGATGAGGGACTAGAGTGGGGTGAGCAGTTCTTC. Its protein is CASSDEGLEWGEQFF.

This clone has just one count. The CDR3 bases are TGTGCCAGCAGCCCCCTTCCAGCGGGGGGTACAGATACGCAGTATTTT. Amino acid sequence: CASSPLPAGGTDTQYF. The gene calls are TRBV3-1 (or the pseudogene TRBV3-2) and TRBJ2-3; 9 nucleotides align to TRBD2. This CDR3 has 16 amino acids. The germline V gene has CDR1 LGHDT and CDR2 YNNKEL (reference sequence). Losses at the gene ends were 4 bases for V and 3 bases for J; bases not matched to a gene: 8.

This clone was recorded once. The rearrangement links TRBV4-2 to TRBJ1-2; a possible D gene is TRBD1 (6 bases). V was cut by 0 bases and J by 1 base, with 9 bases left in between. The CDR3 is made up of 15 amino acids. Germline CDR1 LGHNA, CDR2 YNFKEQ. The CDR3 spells CASSQEGGSNYGYTF. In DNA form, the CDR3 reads TGTGCCAGCAGCCAAGAAGGGGGAAGTAACTATGGCTACACCTTC.

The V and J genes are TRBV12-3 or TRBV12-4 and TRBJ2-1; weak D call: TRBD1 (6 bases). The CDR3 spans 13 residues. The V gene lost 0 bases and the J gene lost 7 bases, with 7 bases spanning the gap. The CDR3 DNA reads TGTGCCAGCAGTTTAGCAAGGGGGAATGAGCAGTTCTTC. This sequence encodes CASSLARGNEQFF.

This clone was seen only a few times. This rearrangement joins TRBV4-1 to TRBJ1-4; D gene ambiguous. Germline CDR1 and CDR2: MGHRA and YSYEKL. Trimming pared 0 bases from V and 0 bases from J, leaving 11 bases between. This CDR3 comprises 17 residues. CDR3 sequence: CASSQDAASTTNEKLFF. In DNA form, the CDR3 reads TGCGCCAGCAGCCAAGATGCCGCCAGTACAACTAATGAAAAACTGTTTTTT.

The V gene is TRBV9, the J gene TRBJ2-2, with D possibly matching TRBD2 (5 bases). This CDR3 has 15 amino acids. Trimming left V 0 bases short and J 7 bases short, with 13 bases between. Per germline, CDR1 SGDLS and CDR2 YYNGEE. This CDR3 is CASSVARGWGGELFF. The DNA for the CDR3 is TGTGCCAGCAGCGTAGCCCGGGGTTGGGGCGGGGAGCTGTTTTTT.

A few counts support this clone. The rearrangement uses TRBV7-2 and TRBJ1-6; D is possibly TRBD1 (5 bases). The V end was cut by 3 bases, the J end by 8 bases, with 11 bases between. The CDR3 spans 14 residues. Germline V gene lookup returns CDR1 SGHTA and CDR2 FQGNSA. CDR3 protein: CASSFRQGDSPLHF. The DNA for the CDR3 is TGTGCCAGCAGCTTTAGGCAGGGCGATTCACCCCTCCACTTT.

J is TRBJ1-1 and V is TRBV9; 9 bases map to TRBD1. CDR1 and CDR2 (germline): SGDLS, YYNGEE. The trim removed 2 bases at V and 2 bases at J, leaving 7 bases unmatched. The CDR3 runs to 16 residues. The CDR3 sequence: CASSVSKDRGNTEAFF. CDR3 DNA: TGTGCCAGCAGCGTCTCCAAGGACAGGGGTAACACTGAAGCTTTCTTT.

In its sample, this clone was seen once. The DNA of the CDR3 is TGCGCCAGCAGCTTGTCCCGACAGAACTATGGCTACACCTTC. Translating it yields CASSLSRQNYGYTF. This rearrangement joins TRBV5-1 to TRBJ1-2; TRBD1 might be the D (5 bases). The CDR3 covers 14 residues. CDR1 is SGHRS and CDR2 is YFSETQ in the germline V gene. The V end was cut by 1 base, the J end by 2 bases, with 9 bases between. Filled out from reference TRBV5-1 and TRBJ1-2, the complete variable domain reads KAGVTQTPRYLIKTRGQQVTLSCSPISGHRSVSWYQQTPGQGLQFLFEYFSETQRNKGNFPGRFSGRQFSNSRSEMNVSTLELGDSALYLCASSLSRQNYGYTFGSGTRLTVV.

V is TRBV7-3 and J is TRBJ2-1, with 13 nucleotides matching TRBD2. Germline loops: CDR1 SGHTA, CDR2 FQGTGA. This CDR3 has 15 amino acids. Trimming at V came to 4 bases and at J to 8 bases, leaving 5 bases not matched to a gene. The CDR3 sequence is CASSSRLAGGDEQFF. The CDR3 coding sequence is TGTGCCAGCAGCTCCCGACTAGCGGGGGGTGATGAGCAGTTCTTC.

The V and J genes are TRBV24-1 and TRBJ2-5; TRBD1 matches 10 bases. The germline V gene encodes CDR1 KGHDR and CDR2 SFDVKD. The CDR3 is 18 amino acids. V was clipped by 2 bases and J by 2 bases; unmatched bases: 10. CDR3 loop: CATSDSSVTGGEQETQYF. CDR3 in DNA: TGTGCCACCAGTGATTCCTCGGTGACAGGGGGCGAGCAAGAGACCCAGTACTTC.

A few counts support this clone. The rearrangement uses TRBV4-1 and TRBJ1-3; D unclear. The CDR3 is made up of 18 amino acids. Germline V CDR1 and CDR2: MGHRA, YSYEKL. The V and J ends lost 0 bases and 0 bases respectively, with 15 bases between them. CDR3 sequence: CASSQEYSIVSSGNTIYF. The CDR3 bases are TGCGCCAGCAGCCAAGAATACAGCATCGTGAGCTCTGGAAACACCATATATTTT.

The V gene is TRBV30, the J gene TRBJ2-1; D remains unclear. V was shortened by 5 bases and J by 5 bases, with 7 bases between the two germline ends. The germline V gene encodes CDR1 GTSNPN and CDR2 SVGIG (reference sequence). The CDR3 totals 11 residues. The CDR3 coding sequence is TGTGCCTGGGTGCGGAACAATGAGCAGTTCTTC. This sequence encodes CAWVRNNEQFF.

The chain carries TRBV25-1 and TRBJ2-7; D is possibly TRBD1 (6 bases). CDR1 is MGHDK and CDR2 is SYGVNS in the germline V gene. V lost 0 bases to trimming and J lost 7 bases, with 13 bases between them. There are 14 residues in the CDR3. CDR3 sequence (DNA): TGTGCCAGCAGTGAATATTTTGCCAGGGGTGAGCAGTACTTC. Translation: CASSEYFARGEQYF.

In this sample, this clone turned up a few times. The CDR3 bases are TGTGCCAGCAGTTACTCCGTGCGCCGGGACAGGGGGCCGAATTCACCCCTCCACTTT. This encodes CASSYSVRRDRGPNSPLHF. The chain couples TRBV6-2 or TRBV6-3 to TRBJ1-6; 12 bases are shared with TRBD1. CDR3 length equals 19 residues. J lost 7 bases, V lost 0 bases, and 10 bases had no gene match. The germline V gene encodes CDR1 MNHEY and CDR2 SVGEGT.

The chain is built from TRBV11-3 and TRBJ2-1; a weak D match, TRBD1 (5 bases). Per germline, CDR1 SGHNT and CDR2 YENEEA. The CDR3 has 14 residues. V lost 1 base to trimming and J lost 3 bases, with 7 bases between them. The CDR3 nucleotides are TGTGCCAGCAGCTTAGGGGGCAGCTACAATGAGCAGTTCTTC. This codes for CASSLGGSYNEQFF.

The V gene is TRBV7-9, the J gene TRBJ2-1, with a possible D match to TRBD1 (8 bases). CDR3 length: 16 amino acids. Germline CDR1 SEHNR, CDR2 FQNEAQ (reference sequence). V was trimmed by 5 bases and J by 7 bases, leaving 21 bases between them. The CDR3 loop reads CASSPGGGQGANEQFF. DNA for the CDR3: TGTGCCAGCAGCCCGGGAGGTGGACAGGGAGCTAATGAGCAGTTCTTC. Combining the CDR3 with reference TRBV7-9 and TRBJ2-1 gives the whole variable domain DTGVSQNPRHKITKRGQNVTFRCDPISEHNRLYWYRQTLGQGPEFLTYFQNEAQLEKSRLLSDRFSAERPKGSFSTLEIQRTEQGDSAMYLCASSPGGGQGANEQFFGPGTRLTVL.

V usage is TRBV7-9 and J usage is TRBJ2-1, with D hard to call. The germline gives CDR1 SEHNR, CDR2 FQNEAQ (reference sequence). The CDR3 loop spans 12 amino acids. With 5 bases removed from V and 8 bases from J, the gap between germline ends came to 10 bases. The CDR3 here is CASSRHEDEQFF. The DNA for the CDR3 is TGTGCCAGCAGCCGGCACGAGGATGAGCAGTTCTTC.